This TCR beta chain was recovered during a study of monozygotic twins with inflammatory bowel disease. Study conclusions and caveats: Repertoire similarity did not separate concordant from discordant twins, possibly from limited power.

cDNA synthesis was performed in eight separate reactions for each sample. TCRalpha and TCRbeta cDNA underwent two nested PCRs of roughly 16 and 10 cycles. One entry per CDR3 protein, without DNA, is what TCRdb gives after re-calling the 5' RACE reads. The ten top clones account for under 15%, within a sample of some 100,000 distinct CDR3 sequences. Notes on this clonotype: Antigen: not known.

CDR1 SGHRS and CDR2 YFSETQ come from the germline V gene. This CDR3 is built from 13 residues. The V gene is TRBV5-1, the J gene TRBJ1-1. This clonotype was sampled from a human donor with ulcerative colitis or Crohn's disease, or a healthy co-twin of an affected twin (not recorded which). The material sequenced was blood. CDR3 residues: CASSLDVNTEAFF. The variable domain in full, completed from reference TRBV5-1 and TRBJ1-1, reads KAGVTQTPRYLIKTRGQQVTLSCSPISGHRSVSWYQQTPGQGLQFLFEYFSETQRNKGNFPGRFSGRQFSNSRSEMNVSTLELGDSALYLCASSLDVNTEAFFGQGTRLTVV.